This T cell receptor beta chain was recovered during a study of shared clonotypes between healthy human individuals. TCRdb's table, derived via immunoSEQ multiplex PCR, lists solely in-frame clones and lacks some. This sample carries approximately 530,000 clones, 90% to 96% of them seen once, and the ten largest clones take roughly 0.06%. The CDR3 sequence is 15 residues long. The germline gives CDR1 LNHDA, CDR2 SQIVND (reference sequence). V was trimmed by 4 bases and J by 6 bases, leaving 16 bases between them. The TCR originated in a woman aged 25 to 39 in good health. The material sequenced was naive CD4+ T cells sorted from blood. The subset is: CD45RA+ positively selected. This chain uses TRBV19 with TRBJ1-5; D is ambiguous. The CDR3 sequence: CASSNNGIKGQPQHF. CDR3 nucleotides: TGTGCCAGTAGTAATAACGGGATTAAGGGTCAGCCCCAGCATTTT.